Reported below is one TCR beta chain. Using immunoSEQ multiplex PCR, the repertoire was profiled, and TCRdb retains in-frame clones only, with some absent. The sample has about 190,000 clones; 70% to 90% are singletons. This record comes from a study of blood T cell repertoires in COVID-19. Study-level information: Sites across the United States, Italy and Spain contributed samples from acute and convalescent COVID-19. T cells, B-cell-depleted T cells, or PBMCs supplied cDNA or gDNA.

The V end was cut by 1 base, the J end by 0 bases, with 13 bases between. The CDR3 runs to 17 residues. Germline CDR1 is SGHVS and CDR2 is FNYEAQ. Input material: peripheral blood. This TCR derives from a woman aged 35 to 49 who had recovered from COVID-19. The chain recombines TRBV7-6 with TRBJ1-3; D remains ambiguous. The CDR3 protein is CASSLERPSFSGNTIYF. The DNA of the CDR3 is TGTGCCAGCAGCTTAGAGCGCCCCAGCTTCTCTGGAAACACCATATATTTT.